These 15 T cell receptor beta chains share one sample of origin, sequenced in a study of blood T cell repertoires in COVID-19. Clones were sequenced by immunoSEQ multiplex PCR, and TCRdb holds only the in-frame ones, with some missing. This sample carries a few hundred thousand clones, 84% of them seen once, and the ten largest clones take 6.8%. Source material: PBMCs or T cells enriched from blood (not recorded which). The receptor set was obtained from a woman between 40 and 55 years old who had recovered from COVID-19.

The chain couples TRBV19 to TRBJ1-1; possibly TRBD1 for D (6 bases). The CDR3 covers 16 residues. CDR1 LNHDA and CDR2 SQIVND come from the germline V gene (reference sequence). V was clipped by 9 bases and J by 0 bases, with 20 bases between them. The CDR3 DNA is TGTGCCAGCCGGGCCCCAGGGGTCAGTTTGAACACTGAAGCTTTCTTT. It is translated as CASRAPGVSLNTEAFF. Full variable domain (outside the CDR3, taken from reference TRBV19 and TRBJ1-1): DGGITQSPKYLFRKEGQNVTLSCEQNLNHDAMYWYRQDPGQGLRLIYYSQIVNDFQKGDIAEGYSVSREKKESFPLTVTSAQKNPTAFYLCASRAPGVSLNTEAFFGQGTRLTVV.

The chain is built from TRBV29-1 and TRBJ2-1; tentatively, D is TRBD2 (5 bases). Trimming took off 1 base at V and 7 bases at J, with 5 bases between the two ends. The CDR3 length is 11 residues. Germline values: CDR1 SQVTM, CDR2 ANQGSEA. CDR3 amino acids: CSVEAGNEQFF. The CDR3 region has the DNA TGCAGCGTTGAAGCGGGAAATGAGCAGTTCTTC.

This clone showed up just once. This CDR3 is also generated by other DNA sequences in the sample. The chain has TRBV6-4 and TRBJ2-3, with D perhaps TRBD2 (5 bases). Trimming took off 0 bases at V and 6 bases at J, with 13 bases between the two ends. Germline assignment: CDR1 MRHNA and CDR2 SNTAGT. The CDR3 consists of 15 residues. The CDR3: CASSDSSGGRDTQYF. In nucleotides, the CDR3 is TGTGCCAGCAGTGACTCGTCTGGCGGGCGGGATACGCAGTATTTT.

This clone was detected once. CDR3 nucleotides: TGTGCCTGGAGTGTTCAAGGGGTCTATGGCTACACCTTC. Amino acid sequence: CAWSVQGVYGYTF. The chain recombines TRBV30 with TRBJ1-2, with D possibly matching TRBD1 (5 bases). The CDR3 extends over 13 amino acids. Germline V CDR1 and CDR2: GTSNPN, SVGIG (reference sequence). Trimming pared 0 bases from V and 4 bases from J, leaving 9 bases between.

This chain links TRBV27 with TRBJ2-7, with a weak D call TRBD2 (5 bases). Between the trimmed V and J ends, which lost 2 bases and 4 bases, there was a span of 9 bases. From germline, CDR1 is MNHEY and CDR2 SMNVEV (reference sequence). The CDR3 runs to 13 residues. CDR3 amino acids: CASSLGLQYEQYF. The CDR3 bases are TGTGCCAGCAGTTTAGGACTCCAATACGAGCAGTACTTC.

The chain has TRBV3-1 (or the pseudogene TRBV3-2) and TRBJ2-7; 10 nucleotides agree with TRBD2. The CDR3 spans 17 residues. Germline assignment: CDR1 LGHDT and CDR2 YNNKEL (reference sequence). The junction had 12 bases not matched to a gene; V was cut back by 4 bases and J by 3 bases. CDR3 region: CASSPHQGSGRGYEQYF. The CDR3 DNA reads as TGTGCCAGCAGCCCCCATCAGGGGAGCGGGAGGGGCTACGAGCAGTACTTC.

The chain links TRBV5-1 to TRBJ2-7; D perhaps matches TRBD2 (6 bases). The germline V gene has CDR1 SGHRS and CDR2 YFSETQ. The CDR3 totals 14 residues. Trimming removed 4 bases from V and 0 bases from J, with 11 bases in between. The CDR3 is CASSKERASYEQYF. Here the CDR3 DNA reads TGCGCCAGCAGCAAGGAGCGGGCCTCCTACGAGCAGTACTTC.

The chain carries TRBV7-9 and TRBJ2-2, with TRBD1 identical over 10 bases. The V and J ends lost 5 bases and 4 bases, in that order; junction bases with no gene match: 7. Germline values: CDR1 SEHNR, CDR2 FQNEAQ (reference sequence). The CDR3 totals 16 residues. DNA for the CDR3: TGTGCCAGCAGCCCACGGACAGGGGGGACCACCGGGGAGCTGTTTTTT. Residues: CASSPRTGGTTGELFF.

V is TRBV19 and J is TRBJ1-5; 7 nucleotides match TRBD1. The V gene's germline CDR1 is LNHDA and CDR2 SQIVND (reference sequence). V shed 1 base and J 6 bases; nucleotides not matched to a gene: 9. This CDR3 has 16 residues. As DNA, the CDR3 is TGTGCCAGTAGTATAGCGAAAGGGGGCCGGCGTCAGCCCCAGCATTTT. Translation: CASSIAKGGRRQPQHF.

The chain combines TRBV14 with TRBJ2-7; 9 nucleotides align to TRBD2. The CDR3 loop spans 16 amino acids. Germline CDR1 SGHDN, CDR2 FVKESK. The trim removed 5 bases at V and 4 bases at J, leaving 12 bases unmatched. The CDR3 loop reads CASSEGGAGGHYEQYF. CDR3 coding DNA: TGTGCCAGCAGCGAAGGCGGAGCGGGAGGACATTACGAGCAGTACTTC.

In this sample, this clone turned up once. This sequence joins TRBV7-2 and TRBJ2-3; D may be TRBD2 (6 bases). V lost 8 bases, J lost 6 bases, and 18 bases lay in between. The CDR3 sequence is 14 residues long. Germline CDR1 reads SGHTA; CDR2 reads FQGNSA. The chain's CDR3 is CASGRAGITDTQYF. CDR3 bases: TGTGCCAGCGGGCGGGCGGGGATCACGGATACGCAGTATTTT.

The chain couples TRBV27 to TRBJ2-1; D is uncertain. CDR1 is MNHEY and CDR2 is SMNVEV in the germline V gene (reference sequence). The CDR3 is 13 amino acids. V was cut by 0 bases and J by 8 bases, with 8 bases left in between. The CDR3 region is CASSLSSAHEQFF. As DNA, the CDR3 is TGTGCCAGCAGTTTATCGAGCGCCCATGAGCAGTTCTTC.

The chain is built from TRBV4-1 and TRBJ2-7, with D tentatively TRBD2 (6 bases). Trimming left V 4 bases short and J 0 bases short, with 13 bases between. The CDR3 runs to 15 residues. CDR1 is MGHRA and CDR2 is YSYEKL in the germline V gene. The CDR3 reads CASSPRGGASYEQYF. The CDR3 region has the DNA TGCGCCAGCAGCCCTAGGGGCGGGGCCTCCTACGAGCAGTACTTC.

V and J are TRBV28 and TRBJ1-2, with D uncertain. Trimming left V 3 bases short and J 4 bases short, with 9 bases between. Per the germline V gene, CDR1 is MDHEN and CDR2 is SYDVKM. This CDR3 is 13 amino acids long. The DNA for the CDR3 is TGTGCCAGCAGTTTCTACGGGATCTATGGCTACACCTTC. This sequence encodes CASSFYGIYGYTF.

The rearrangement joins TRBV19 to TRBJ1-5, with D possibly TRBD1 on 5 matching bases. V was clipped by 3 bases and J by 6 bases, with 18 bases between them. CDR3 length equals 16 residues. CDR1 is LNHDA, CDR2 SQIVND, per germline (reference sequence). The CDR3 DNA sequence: TGTGCCAGTAGTATTCGCCAGGGATCTGACAGTCAGCCCCAGCATTTT. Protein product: CASSIRQGSDSQPQHF.